This T cell receptor beta chain came from a study of neurological immune-mediated disorders. The CDR3 loop spans 15 amino acids. Germline assignment: CDR1 LGHNA and CDR2 YSLEER. The junction had 2 bases not matched to a gene; V was cut back by 0 bases and J by 2 bases. The unsorted libraries were made from 2 million PBMCs kept at -80 C. TCRdb independently ran MiXCR on the 5' RACE reads; one entry per CDR3 protein. This sample has roughly 36,000 distinct CDR3 sequences; approximately 14% occur once, and the top ten carry about a quarter. This clonotype has ten or more counts. Sequenced sample: PBMCs. The TCR was taken from a woman between 45 and 65 years old with HTLV-1-associated myelopathy (HAM/TSP). The chain has TRBV4-3 and TRBJ2-5; 8 bases match TRBD1. CDR3 amino acids: CASSQERTGQETQYF. CDR3 coding DNA: TGCGCCAGCAGCCAAGAGAGGACAGGGCAAGAGACCCAGTACTTC.